This entry describes one T cell receptor beta chain. The antigen remains undetermined. The data were taken from a study of circulating and synovial CD4+ cells in juvenile arthritis. Broader study findings: Compared with bulk blood, circulating pathogenic-like lymphocytes shared substantially more CDR3 sequences with synovial T cells. Traditional Vbeta family usage analysis missed the pathogenic-like versus bulk difference. Diversity here was lower than in bulk blood CD4 cells. Bulk blood CD4 samples held at least an order of magnitude more or fewer genomes than CPL.

Generated by immunoSEQ multiplex PCR, the TCRdb table keeps only in-frame clones and is missing some. The top ten hold approximately 0.7% of the sample, which has about 36,000 clones, roughly 94% seen once. The CDR3 runs to 15 residues. Germline V lookup: CDR1 SGHVS, CDR2 FNYEAQ. The V end was cut by 1 base, the J end by 5 bases, with 14 bases between. Sequencing used CD4+ T cells from blood. The V gene is TRBV7-6, the J gene TRBJ1-2; D is ambiguous. The sequence was obtained from a human donor with juvenile idiopathic arthritis. The CDR3, as DNA: TGTGCCAGCAGCTTAGAGGATGGAGGCTGGTATGGCTACACCTTC. As protein: CASSLEDGGWYGYTF. The variable domain in full, completed from reference TRBV7-6 and TRBJ1-2, reads GAGVSQSPRYKVTKRGQDVALRCDPISGHVSLYWYRQALGQGPEFLTYFNYEAQQDKSGLPNDRFSAERPEGSISTLTIQRTEQRDSAMYRCASSLEDGGWYGYTFGSGTRLTVV.